The table lists the clone carrying this TCR beta chain with a count of one. Its antigen is not known. At one end the junction does not follow the germline gene, possibly because of a read error. Using immunoSEQ multiplex PCR, the repertoire was profiled, and TCRdb retains in-frame clones only, with some absent. This table holds about 150,000 clones, 87% found once. The data belong to a study of T cell responses to AZD1222 COVID-19 vaccine. General study points: The study identified only five or six AZD1222 recipients as seropositive at baseline.

The analysis combined second doses at about 4 or about 12 weeks. The CDR3 extends over 12 amino acids. In germline, CDR1 is SGHNT, CDR2 YYREEE (reference sequence). V gene TRBV5-4 combines with J gene TRBJ2-4; 7 bases map to TRBD1. This receptor was identified in an adult who received the AZD1222 COVID-19 vaccine. Sequencing was performed on peripheral blood, taken 28 days after the second AZD1222 dose. The CDR3 DNA reads TGTGCCAGCAGCTGGGACAGTTCCCGGCCAAACTTC. This encodes CASSWDSSRPNF.